This T cell receptor beta chain derives from a study of T cells in localized non-small cell lung cancer. Profiled with immunoSEQ multiplex PCR; TCRdb holds only in-frame clones, not every one. The sample lists 20,000 to 25,000 clones, about 89% occurring once. This receptor was taken from a male donor at least 60 years old with stage I lung adenocarcinoma. The material was peripheral blood, obtained before any cancer treatment.

CDR3 in DNA: TGTGCCAGCAGCTCAGGGCCCGGGGGTCTTCAAGGGAATGAGCAGTTCTTC. This gives the protein CASSSGPGGLQGNEQFF. The chain combines TRBV5-6 with TRBJ2-1, with D possibly matching TRBD2 (6 bases). Germline V gives CDR1 SGHDT, CDR2 YYEEEE. The germline V and J ends were trimmed by 3 bases and 7 bases, with 23 bases remaining between them. The CDR3 sequence is 17 residues long.